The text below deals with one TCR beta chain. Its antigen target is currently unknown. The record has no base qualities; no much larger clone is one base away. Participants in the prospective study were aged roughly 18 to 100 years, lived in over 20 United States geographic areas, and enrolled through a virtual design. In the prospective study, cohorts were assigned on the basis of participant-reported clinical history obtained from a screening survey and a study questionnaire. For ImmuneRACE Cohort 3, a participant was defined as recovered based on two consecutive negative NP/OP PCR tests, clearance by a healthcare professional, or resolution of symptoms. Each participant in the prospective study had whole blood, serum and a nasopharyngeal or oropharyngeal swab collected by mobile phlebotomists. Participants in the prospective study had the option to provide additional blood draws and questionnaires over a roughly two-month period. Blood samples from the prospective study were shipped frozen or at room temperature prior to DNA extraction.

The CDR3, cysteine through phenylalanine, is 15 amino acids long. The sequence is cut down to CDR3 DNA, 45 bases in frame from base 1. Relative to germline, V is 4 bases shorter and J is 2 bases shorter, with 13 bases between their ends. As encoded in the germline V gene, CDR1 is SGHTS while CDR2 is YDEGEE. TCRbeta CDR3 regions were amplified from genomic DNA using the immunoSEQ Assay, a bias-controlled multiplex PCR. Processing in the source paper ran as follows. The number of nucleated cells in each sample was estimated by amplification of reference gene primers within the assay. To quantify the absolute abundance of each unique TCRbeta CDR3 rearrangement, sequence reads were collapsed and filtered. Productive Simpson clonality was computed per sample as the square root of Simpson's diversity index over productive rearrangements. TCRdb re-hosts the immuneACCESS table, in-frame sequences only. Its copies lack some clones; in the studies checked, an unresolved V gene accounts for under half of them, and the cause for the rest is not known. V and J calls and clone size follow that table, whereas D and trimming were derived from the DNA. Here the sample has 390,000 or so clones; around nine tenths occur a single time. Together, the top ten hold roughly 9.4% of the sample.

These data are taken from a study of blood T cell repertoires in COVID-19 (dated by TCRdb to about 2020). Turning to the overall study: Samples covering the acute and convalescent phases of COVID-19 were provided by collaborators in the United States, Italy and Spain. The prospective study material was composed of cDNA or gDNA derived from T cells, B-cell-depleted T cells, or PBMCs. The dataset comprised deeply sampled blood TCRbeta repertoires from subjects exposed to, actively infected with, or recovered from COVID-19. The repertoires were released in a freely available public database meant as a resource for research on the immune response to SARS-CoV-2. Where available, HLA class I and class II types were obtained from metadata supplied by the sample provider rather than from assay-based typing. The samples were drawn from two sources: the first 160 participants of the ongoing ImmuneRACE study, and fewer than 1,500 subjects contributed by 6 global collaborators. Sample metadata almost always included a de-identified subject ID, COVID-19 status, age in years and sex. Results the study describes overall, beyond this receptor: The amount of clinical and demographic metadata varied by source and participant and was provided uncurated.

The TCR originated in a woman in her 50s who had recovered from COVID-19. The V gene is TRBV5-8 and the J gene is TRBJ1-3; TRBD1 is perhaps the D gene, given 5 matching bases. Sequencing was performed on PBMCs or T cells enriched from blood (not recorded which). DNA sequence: TGTGCCAGCAGCCCCGATGCGGGGGCTGGAAACACCATATATTTT. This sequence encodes CASSPDAGAGNTIYF.